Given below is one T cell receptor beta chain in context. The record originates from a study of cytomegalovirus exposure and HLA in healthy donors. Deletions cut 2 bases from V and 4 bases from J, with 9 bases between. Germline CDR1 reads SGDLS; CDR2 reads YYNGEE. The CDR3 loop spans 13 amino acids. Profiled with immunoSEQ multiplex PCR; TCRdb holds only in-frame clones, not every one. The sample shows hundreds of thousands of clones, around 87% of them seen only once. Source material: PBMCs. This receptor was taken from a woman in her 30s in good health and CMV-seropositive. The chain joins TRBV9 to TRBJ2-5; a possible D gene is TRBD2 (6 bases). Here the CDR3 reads CASSVHGRETQYF. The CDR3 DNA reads TGTGCCAGCAGCGTCCACGGGAGAGAGACCCAGTACTTC.